The source of this TCR beta chain is a study of cytomegalovirus exposure and HLA in healthy donors. 13 Jbeta primers and 60 Vbeta primers were used for the PCR. Sequencing used immunoSEQ multiplex PCR; TCRdb keeps in-frame clones, though not all of them. This table holds 95,000 to 150,000 clones, around 77% found once. In regard to this clone: Mismatch with germline at one junction end may stem from a read error.

The CDR3 contains 16 residues. Germline CDR1 SNHLY, CDR2 FYNNEI. Sequencing used PBMCs. The chain employs TRBV2 and TRBJ2-6; TRBD1 might be the D (5 bases). The sequence was collected from a man aged 18 to 29 in good health and CMV-seropositive. The CDR3 is CASSATRFSGANGLTF. As DNA, the CDR3 is TGTGCCAGCAGTGCCACAAGATTCTCTGGGGCCAACGGCCTGACTTTC.